The next 12 T cell receptor beta chains were all read from a single sample in a study of spatial heterogeneity in lung cancer. TCRdb reprocessed the 5' RACE reads with MiXCR, giving one entry per CDR3 protein. The sample lists 20,000 to 25,000 distinct CDR3 sequences, roughly 7.2% occurring once. As for time point: sample taken at primary tumor resection. Sequenced material: PBMCs, taken at surgery. The receptor source for this set is a male donor with early-stage non-small cell lung cancer.

This clonotype has a count of ten or more. The chain combines TRBV10-3 with TRBJ2-2; 7 bases are a match to TRBD2. The CDR3 covers 18 residues. V gave up 6 bases and J gave up 1 base; unmatched junction bases: 14. Germline CDR1 is ENHRY and CDR2 is SYGVKD. CDR3 DNA: TGTGCCATCAGGATCGGGGGGAAACCCGCCCTGAACACCGGGGAGCTGTTTTTT. It encodes CAIRIGGKPALNTGELFF.

The chain carries TRBV11-2 and TRBJ2-1; 8 bases map to TRBD2. With 3 bases clipped from V and 1 base from J, the junction kept 11 bases outside the gene matches. This CDR3 has 18 residues. CDR1 SGHAT and CDR2 FQNNGV come from the germline V gene. For the CDR3, the DNA is TGTGCCAGCAGCTTGGACCCAGCGGGAGCCTTTTCCTACAATGAGCAGTTCTTC. Its translation is CASSLDPAGAFSYNEQFF.

Many counts were recorded for this clonotype. The J gene is TRBJ1-5, the V gene TRBV11-2; unclear D gene. V lost 3 bases and J 4 bases, leaving 13 bases between the germline ends. Germline CDR1 SGHAT, CDR2 FQNNGV. The CDR3 contains 15 residues. This CDR3 reads CASSFNGGFNQPQHF. The CDR3 DNA sequence: TGTGCCAGCAGCTTTAATGGAGGATTTAATCAGCCCCAGCATTTT.

This clonotype came up a few times. This chain connects TRBV5-1 to TRBJ2-1; 10 bases line up with TRBD2. V shed 3 bases and J 5 bases; nucleotides not matched to a gene: 5. The germline V gene encodes CDR1 SGHRS and CDR2 YFSETQ. The CDR3 loop spans 15 amino acids. The CDR3 DNA follows: TGCGCCAGCAGCTCTACTAGCGGGACAAACAATGAGCAGTTCTTC. It translates to CASSSTSGTNNEQFF.

In this sample, this clonotype turned up many times. V and J are TRBV28 and TRBJ1-5; no definite D call. This CDR3 is built from 14 residues. Germline V gives CDR1 MDHEN, CDR2 SYDVKM. Trimming shortened V by 5 bases and J by 5 bases, and 13 bases separated the two germline ends. CDR3 sequence: CASSPLAPYQPQHF. Here the CDR3 DNA reads TGTGCCAGCAGTCCCCTTGCGCCGTATCAGCCCCAGCATTTT.

This clonotype was seen more than once but under ten times. The rearrangement uses TRBV28 and TRBJ2-2; perhaps TRBD1 as D (5 bases). Looked up from germline, CDR1 is MDHEN and CDR2 is SYDVKM. V was shortened by 3 bases and J by 6 bases, with 17 bases between the two germline ends. The CDR3 totals 16 residues. The CDR3 DNA follows: TGTGCCAGCAGTTTTAGCAGGGCCCCTATGTCCGGGGAGCTGTTTTTT. As protein: CASSFSRAPMSGELFF.

This clonotype has a single count. The V call is TRBV11-2, the J call TRBJ2-2; D remains unclear. Germline-derived CDR1 and CDR2 are SGHAT and FQNNGV. V lost 2 bases and J 2 bases, leaving 9 bases between the germline ends. This CDR3 has 15 amino acids. CDR3 sequence reads: CASSLYGSNTGELFF. In nucleotides, the CDR3 is TGTGCCAGCAGCTTATACGGCTCTAACACCGGGGAGCTGTTTTTT.

In its sample, this clonotype was seen a few times. The V gene is TRBV20-1, the J gene TRBJ2-7; TRBD2 aligns across 8 bases. The CDR3 consists of 12 residues. V shed 3 bases and J 5 bases; nucleotides not matched to a gene: 3. The germline V gene encodes CDR1 DFQATT and CDR2 SNEGSKA (reference sequence). The CDR3 protein is CSASGGVNEQYV. The CDR3 DNA sequence: TGCAGTGCTAGCGGGGGGGTGAACGAGCAGTACGTC.

The table lists this clonotype with many counts. V gene TRBV20-1 combines with J gene TRBJ2-1, with D possibly matching TRBD2 (6 bases). Germline values: CDR1 DFQATT, CDR2 SNEGSKA (reference sequence). The ends were cut back, 5 bases at V and 4 bases at J, with 6 bases in the middle. This CDR3 is built from 11 residues. As DNA, the CDR3 is TGCAGTGCTGCGGGGTACAATGAGCAGTTCTTC. Translating it yields CSAAGYNEQFF.

This clonotype showed up many times. This chain uses TRBV4-2 with TRBJ1-2, with 10 bases that match TRBD1. CDR1 and CDR2 (germline): LGHNA, YNFKEQ. The V and J ends lost 3 bases and 5 bases, in that order; junction bases with no gene match: 6. The CDR3 is made up of 15 amino acids. The DNA of the CDR3 is TGTGCCAGCAGCCAGGGGACAGGGGAAGTTTATGGCTACACCTTC. This codes for CASSQGTGEVYGYTF.

The table lists this clonotype with a few counts. V and J are TRBV7-9 and TRBJ2-3; TRBD2 might be the D (6 bases). CDR3 length: 15 residues. V dropped 3 bases and J dropped 14 bases, with 24 bases sitting between them. Germline values: CDR1 SEHNR, CDR2 FQNEAQ (reference sequence). The CDR3 sequence is CASSFQTTIAVPPYF. In DNA form, the CDR3 reads TGTGCCAGCAGCTTCCAAACAACAATAGCGGTCCCCCCGTATTTT.

Only a few counts were recorded for this clonotype. The CDR3 DNA reads TGTGCCAGCAGCCCCCGTGTGGGAGGTGGGGAGCAGTACTTC. It specifies CASSPRVGGGEQYF. V usage is TRBV9 and J usage is TRBJ2-7, with D tentatively TRBD2 (6 bases). This CDR3 spans 14 amino acids. Trimming stripped 4 bases from V and 7 bases from J, with 18 bases between. The V gene's germline CDR1 is SGDLS and CDR2 YYNGEE.